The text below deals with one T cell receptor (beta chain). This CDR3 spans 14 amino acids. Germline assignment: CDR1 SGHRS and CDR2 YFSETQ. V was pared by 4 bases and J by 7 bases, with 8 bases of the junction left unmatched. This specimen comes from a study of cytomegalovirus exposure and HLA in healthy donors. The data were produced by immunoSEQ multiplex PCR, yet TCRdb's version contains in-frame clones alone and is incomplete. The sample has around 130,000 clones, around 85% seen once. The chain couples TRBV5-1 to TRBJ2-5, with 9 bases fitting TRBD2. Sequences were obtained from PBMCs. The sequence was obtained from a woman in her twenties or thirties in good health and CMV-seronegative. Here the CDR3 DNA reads TGCGCCAGCAGCCCAGGGACTAGCCAGGGGACCCAGTACTTC. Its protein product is CASSPGTSQGTQYF.